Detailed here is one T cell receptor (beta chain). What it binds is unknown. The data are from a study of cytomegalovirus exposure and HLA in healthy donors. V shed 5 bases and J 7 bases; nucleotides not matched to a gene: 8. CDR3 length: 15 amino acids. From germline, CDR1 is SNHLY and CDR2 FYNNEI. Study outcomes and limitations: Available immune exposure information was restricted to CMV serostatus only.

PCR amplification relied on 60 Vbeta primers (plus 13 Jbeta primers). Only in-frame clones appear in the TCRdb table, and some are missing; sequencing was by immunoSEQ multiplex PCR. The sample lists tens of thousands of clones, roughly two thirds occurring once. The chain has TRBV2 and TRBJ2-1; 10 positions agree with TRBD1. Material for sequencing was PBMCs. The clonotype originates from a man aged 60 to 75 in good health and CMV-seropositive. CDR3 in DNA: TGTGCCAGCAGTCCCGGGACAGGGGATGGGAATGAGCAGTTCTTC. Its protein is CASSPGTGDGNEQFF. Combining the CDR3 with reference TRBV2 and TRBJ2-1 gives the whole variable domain EPEVTQTPSHQVTQMGQEVILRCVPISNHLYFYWYRQILGQKVEFLVSFYNNEISEKSEIFDDQFSVERPDGSNFTLKIRSTKLEDSAMYFCASSPGTGDGNEQFFGPGTRLTVL.